This T cell receptor beta chain is from a study of blood T cell repertoires in COVID-19. Background on the study: Collection of acute and convalescent COVID-19 samples took place in the United States, Italy and Spain. Nucleic acid was either cDNA or gDNA, and it came from T cells, B-cell-depleted T cells, or PBMCs.

Authors' data handling: Nucleated cell counts were estimated from reference gene primer amplification. Assay: immunoSEQ multiplex PCR; the TCRdb copy retains only in-frame clones and omits some. Clone size and the V and J calls come from that table; the DNA yielded D and trimming. The sample includes 85,000 to 100,000 clones, around 80% seen only once; the top ten take 24%. Trimming stripped 4 bases from V and 7 bases from J, with 10 bases between. This CDR3 region has 11 residues. CDR1 SQVTM and CDR2 ANQGSEA come from the germline V gene. The rearrangement links TRBV29-1 to TRBJ1-1; no reliable D call. This clonotype was sampled from a human donor in a cohort sampled during active COVID-19. Sequencing was done on a sample of peripheral blood. The DNA for the CDR3 is TGCAGCGTTGGTTTTACTAATGAAGCTTTCTTT. The encoded protein is CSVGFTNEAFF.